One and the same sample provided the 24 T cell receptor beta chains below, sequenced in a study of T-cell memory formation after mild COVID-19. TCRdb fed the 5' RACE reads into MiXCR, producing one record per CDR3 protein. The repertoire holds 550,000 to 650,000 distinct CDR3 sequences, with around a sixth as singletons. Sequencing was performed on PBMCs or a T cell subset sorted from them (not recorded which). The receptors here all came from an adult woman who had mild COVID-19 (a few samples of this study predate the infection). Cell type and time point are not known.

This clonotype was seen more than once but under ten times. J is TRBJ2-3 and V is TRBV5-1; 9 bases fit TRBD2. The CDR3 is 14 amino acids. Germline-derived CDR1 and CDR2 are SGHRS and YFSETQ. With 6 bases clipped from V and 1 base from J, the junction kept 3 bases outside the gene matches. CDR3 coding DNA: TGCGCCAGCACCTCTAGCGGGGGCACAGATACGCAGTATTTT. Residues: CASTSSGGTDTQYF.

In nucleotides, the CDR3 is TGTGCCAGCAGCCCCGGTAGGCAGGGGGCGATCGAGCAGTACTTC. This codes for CASSPGRQGAIEQYF. The chain links TRBV7-9 to TRBJ2-7; the match to TRBD1 covers 8 bases. Germline V gives CDR1 SEHNR, CDR2 FQNEAQ (reference sequence). This CDR3 is 15 amino acids long. V was clipped by 5 bases and J by 6 bases; unmatched bases: 12.

V and J are TRBV5-1 and TRBJ2-7; D perhaps matches TRBD1 (5 bases). The ends were cut back, 1 base at V and 0 bases at J, with 11 bases in the middle. Looked up from germline, CDR1 is SGHRS and CDR2 is YFSETQ. CDR3 length: 15 amino acids. CDR3 in DNA: TGCGCCAGCAGCTTGAGGGGCATTAGCTCCTACGAGCAGTACTTC. Its translation: CASSLRGISSYEQYF.

The chain uses TRBV6-2 or TRBV6-3 and TRBJ2-1; 11 bases map to TRBD2. V lost 10 bases to trimming and J lost 0 bases; unmatched junction nucleotides: 8. CDR1 is MNHEY, CDR2 SVGEGT, per germline. CDR3 length equals 16 residues. CDR3 loop: CAITSGSSSSYNEQFF. CDR3 nucleotides: TGTGCCATCACTAGCGGGAGCTCGAGCTCCTACAATGAGCAGTTCTTC.

V gene TRBV27 combines with J gene TRBJ2-3, with 9 bases matching TRBD1. Losses at the gene ends were 5 bases for V and 2 bases for J; bases not matched to a gene: 5. The CDR3 has 15 amino acids. Germline assignment: CDR1 MNHEY and CDR2 SMNVEV (reference sequence). CDR3 sequence reads: CASSEGQGSTDTQYF. The DNA for the CDR3 is TGTGCCAGCAGTGAGGGACAGGGTTCCACAGATACGCAGTATTTT.

The J gene is TRBJ2-6, the V gene TRBV30; 8 bases agree with TRBD1. CDR3 length equals 18 residues. Germline V CDR1 and CDR2: GTSNPN, SVGIG (reference sequence). V gave up 5 bases and J gave up 0 bases; unmatched junction bases: 12. CDR3 DNA: TGTGCCTGGGGGCCAGGGAGGACAGGGAACTCTGGGGCCAACGTCCTGACTTTC. Its translation: CAWGPGRTGNSGANVLTF.

This clonotype has only a few counts. The chain links TRBV13 to TRBJ1-3; possible D gene TRBD1, 5 bases. V shed 3 bases and J shed 0 bases, with 12 bases lying between them. From germline, CDR1 is PRHDT and CDR2 FYEKMQ (reference sequence). The CDR3 is made up of 16 amino acids. The CDR3 nucleotides are TGTGCCAGCAGCTTCGGAGGGGACCTCTCTGGAAACACCATATATTTT. It codes for CASSFGGDLSGNTIYF.

V and J are TRBV4-1 and TRBJ2-7, with 8 bases lining up with TRBD1. J gave up 4 bases and V 4 bases, and 6 bases lay outside the gene matches. The CDR3 is 14 amino acids. Germline lookup yields CDR1 MGHRA and CDR2 YSYEKL. Here the CDR3 DNA reads TGCGCCAGCAGCCCCACTCAGGGGGCTTACGAGCAGTACTTC. Its translation: CASSPTQGAYEQYF.

V gene TRBV10-3 combines with J gene TRBJ2-2, with no clear D. The CDR3 covers 15 residues. V was cut by 0 bases and J by 0 bases, with 5 bases left in between. The V gene's germline CDR1 is ENHRY and CDR2 SYGVKD. This chain's CDR3 is CAISESPANTGELFF. In DNA form, the CDR3 reads TGTGCCATCAGTGAGTCTCCAGCGAACACCGGGGAGCTGTTTTTT.

This clonotype was picked up a small number of times. V usage is TRBV18 and J usage is TRBJ1-1; 7 bases fit TRBD1. The CDR3 is 13 amino acids. Germline V gene sequence: CDR1 KGHSH, CDR2 LQKENI. With V trimmed by 8 bases and J by 1 base, 4 bases remained unmatched. CDR3: CASGGDRNTEAFF. DNA of the CDR3: TGTGCCAGCGGCGGGGACAGGAACACTGAAGCTTTCTTT. Drawing the rest from reference TRBV18 and TRBJ1-1, the complete variable domain is NAGVMQNPRHLVRRRGQEARLRCSPMKGHSHVYWYRQLPEEGLKFMVYLQKENIIDESGMPKERFSAEFPKEGPSILRIQQVVRGDSAAYFCASGGDRNTEAFFGQGTRLTVV.

The CDR3 DNA is TGTGCCAGCTCATATCGACAGGGAAGGACTGGCAATGAGCAGTTCTTC. Its protein is CASSYRQGRTGNEQFF. The gene calls are TRBV18 and TRBJ2-1, with 7 bases fitting TRBD1. Germline trimming cut 5 bases from V and 6 bases from J; bases unmatched to any gene: 13. Germline assignment: CDR1 KGHSH and CDR2 LQKENI. This CDR3 comprises 16 residues.

The chain links TRBV13 to TRBJ1-3; D unresolved. V gave up 3 bases and J gave up 1 base, with 7 bases separating them. The CDR3 contains 14 residues. Germline V gene sequence: CDR1 PRHDT, CDR2 FYEKMQ (reference sequence). CDR3 region: CASSFETSGNTIYF. In DNA, the CDR3 is TGTGCCAGCAGCTTTGAAACTTCTGGAAACACCATATATTTT.

This clonotype was found a few times. This sequence joins TRBV5-1 and TRBJ1-1; D might be TRBD1 (5 bases). Germline-derived CDR1 and CDR2 are SGHRS and YFSETQ. The CDR3 has 15 amino acids. Trimming took off 4 bases at V and 5 bases at J, with 18 bases between the two ends. The CDR3 nucleotides are TGCGCCAGCAGCCGGGCAGAAAAAGGGGATACTGAAGCTTTCTTT. The encoded protein is CASSRAEKGDTEAFF. Drawing the rest from reference TRBV5-1 and TRBJ1-1, the complete variable domain is KAGVTQTPRYLIKTRGQQVTLSCSPISGHRSVSWYQQTPGQGLQFLFEYFSETQRNKGNFPGRFSGRQFSNSRSEMNVSTLELGDSALYLCASSRAEKGDTEAFFGQGTRLTVV.

This clonotype has only a few counts. J is TRBJ1-4 and V is TRBV4-3; maybe TRBD1 (5 bases). V gave up 0 bases and J gave up 8 bases, with 10 bases separating them. This CDR3 contains 14 residues. CDR1 is LGHNA and CDR2 is YSLEER in the germline V gene. CDR3 residues: CASSQDVQVEKLFF. The CDR3 coding sequence is TGCGCCAGCAGCCAAGATGTACAGGTGGAAAAACTGTTTTTT.

The chain carries TRBV7-9 and TRBJ1-5; D unclear. The ends were cut back, 6 bases at V and 0 bases at J, with 6 bases in the middle. The CDR3 loop spans 13 amino acids. Germline V CDR1 and CDR2: SEHNR, FQNEAQ (reference sequence). The CDR3 DNA reads as TGTGCCAGCAGTGGATTTAGCAATCAGCCCCAGCATTTT. Translated, it gives CASSGFSNQPQHF.

This clonotype appeared a few times. V and J are TRBV10-3 and TRBJ2-3; no definite D call. The CDR3 is 12 residues long. The V gene lost 10 bases and the J gene lost 3 bases, with 11 bases spanning the gap. The germline V gene has CDR1 ENHRY and CDR2 SYGVKD. In DNA form, the CDR3 reads TGTGCCACCACGCCACGTACAGATACGCAGTATTTT. Translation: CATTPRTDTQYF.

This clonotype was recorded a few times. J is TRBJ2-3 and V is TRBV7-9, with TRBD2 matching over 12 bases. This CDR3 spans 17 amino acids. Germline CDR1 is SEHNR and CDR2 is FQNEAQ (reference sequence). Losses at the gene ends were 4 bases for V and 5 bases for J; bases not matched to a gene: 10. In DNA form, the CDR3 reads TGTGCCAGCAGCTGGAGACTAGCGGGAGCTACGGAAGATACGCAGTATTTT. Its protein is CASSWRLAGATEDTQYF.

The chain recombines TRBV6-1 with TRBJ1-2, with TRBD1 as a possible D gene (6 bases). V was cut by 5 bases and J by 12 bases, with 19 bases left in between. The germline V gene encodes CDR1 MNHNS and CDR2 SASEGT. This CDR3 comprises 13 residues. DNA for the CDR3: TGTGCCAGCAGTCCGCAGGGGAAGGCCGGTGACACCTTC. Its translation is CASSPQGKAGDTF.

The chain carries TRBV7-9 and TRBJ1-4; 8 nucleotides match TRBD1. Trimming at V came to 4 bases and at J to 12 bases, leaving 13 bases not matched to a gene. The CDR3 is made up of 15 amino acids. Per the germline V gene, CDR1 is SEHNR and CDR2 is FQNEAQ (reference sequence). The chain's CDR3 is CASSSTMTGERELFF. CDR3 bases: TGTGCCAGCAGCTCCACAATGACAGGGGAAAGGGAACTGTTTTTT.

The chain is built from TRBV29-1 and TRBJ2-1; possibly TRBD1 for D (6 bases). V dropped 1 base and J dropped 9 bases, with 16 bases sitting between them. The CDR3 has 14 residues. CDR1 is SQVTM, CDR2 ANQGSEA, per germline. CDR3 region: CSVEVRGSLGEQFF. The CDR3 DNA is TGCAGCGTTGAAGTGAGGGGGTCACTTGGTGAGCAGTTCTTC.

This clonotype was counted a few times. One end of the junction does not line up with germline, which may come from a read error. The chain combines TRBV12-3 or TRBV12-4 with TRBJ1-1; no clear D gene. This CDR3 has 13 residues. Here the CDR3 reads CASSGGQNTDAFF. In DNA form, the CDR3 reads TGTGCCAGCAGTGGTGGGCAGAACACTGACGCTTTCTTT.

This clonotype was found a few times. The chain couples TRBV5-4 to TRBJ1-2; no clear D gene. V shed 4 bases and J shed 7 bases, with 20 bases lying between them. In germline, CDR1 is SGHNT, CDR2 YYREEE (reference sequence). The CDR3 totals 15 residues. In DNA form, the CDR3 reads TGTGCCAGCAGCCAGCCTGGACCTCCTCCCTCTGGCTACACCTTC. It is translated as CASSQPGPPPSGYTF.

The V call is TRBV10-3, the J call TRBJ1-5; 8 bases map to TRBD1. CDR1 and CDR2 from the germline V gene are ENHRY and SYGVKD. The CDR3 totals 15 residues. Trimming removed 4 bases from V and 7 bases from J; junction bases left unmatched: 9. The CDR3 loop is CAISGDGQGWQPQHF. The CDR3 nucleotides are TGTGCCATCAGTGGGGATGGACAGGGATGGCAGCCCCAGCATTTT.

This clonotype was counted ten times or more. The chain links TRBV4-1 to TRBJ1-2, with a tentative D call TRBD1 (6 bases). There are 16 residues in the CDR3. Germline CDR1 and CDR2: MGHRA and YSYEKL. Trimming removed 1 base at V and 0 bases at J, with 12 bases between. Here the CDR3 reads CASSQGDIRANYGYTF. The CDR3 DNA reads as TGCGCCAGCAGCCAAGGGGACATCAGAGCTAACTATGGCTACACCTTC.